The 10 T cell receptor beta chains presented below share a single source sample, sequenced in a study of T cells in Graves' hyperthyroidism and ophthalmopathy. It was RNA transcripts that yielded the amplified TCR beta CDR3 regions. The TCR CDR3 first-round RT-PCR relied on the HTBI primer set. From the multiplex PCR reads, TCRdb called clonotypes with MiXCR, one entry per CDR3 protein. This sample has about 59,000 distinct CDR3 sequences, with roughly half found just once. What was sequenced was blood. Every receptor here comes from a woman in her fifties or sixties with Graves' ophthalmopathy.

Within the sample, this clonotype is medium-sized. The V gene is TRBV20-1, the J gene TRBJ2-1; 11 nucleotides align to TRBD2. The CDR3 is made up of 13 amino acids. In germline, CDR1 is DFQATT, CDR2 SNEGSKA (reference sequence). V lost 2 bases to trimming and J lost 9 bases; unmatched junction nucleotides: 3. The CDR3 DNA reads as TGCAGTGCTAGACGACTAGCGGGACTTGAGCAGTTCTTC. It yields the protein CSARRLAGLEQFF.

The chain is built from TRBV19 and TRBJ2-3; 8 positions agree with TRBD2. V trimming: 7 bases; J trimming: 11 bases; junction bases outside the gene matches: 14. The germline V gene encodes CDR1 LNHDA and CDR2 SQIVND (reference sequence). This CDR3 has 14 residues. This CDR3 reads CASIGRGESNEQYF. DNA of the CDR3: TGTGCCAGTATTGGGCGGGGGGAGTCAAATGAGCAGTATTTT.

The V call is TRBV7-6, the J call TRBJ1-5; TRBD1 agrees at 10 bases. CDR3 length: 18 residues. CDR1 is SGHVS and CDR2 is FNYEAQ in the germline V gene. V lost 1 base to trimming and J lost 2 bases; unmatched junction nucleotides: 8. The CDR3 region has the DNA TGTGCCAGCAGCTTAGTTGGGGACAGGGGACGACGCAATCAGCCCCAGCATTTT. Protein: CASSLVGDRGRRNQPQHF. The full variable domain, with the rest looked up from reference TRBV7-6 and TRBJ1-5, is GAGVSQSPRYKVTKRGQDVALRCDPISGHVSLYWYRQALGQGPEFLTYFNYEAQQDKSGLPNDRFSAERPEGSISTLTIQRTEQRDSAMYRCASSLVGDRGRRNQPQHFGDGTRLSIL.

This clonotype was observed at least ten times. V and J are TRBV6-2 or TRBV6-3 and TRBJ2-7, with 7 nucleotides matching TRBD2. Losses at the gene ends were 6 bases for V and 0 bases for J; bases not matched to a gene: 20. This CDR3 is built from 19 residues. Germline loops: CDR1 MNHEY, CDR2 SVGEGT. The DNA of the CDR3 is TGTGCCAGCAGCCTACTCCGGGACTACCGTAGTACCAACTCCTACGAGCAGTACTTC. Protein: CASSLLRDYRSTNSYEQYF.

About this clonotype itself: A much bigger clone sits one base away, suggesting this may be a read error. This chain links TRBV12-3 or TRBV12-4 with TRBJ1-3; possibly TRBD1 for D (6 bases). This CDR3 is built from 14 residues. In DNA form, the CDR3 reads TGTGCCAGCAGTCCAGGGGAGTCTGGATACACCATATATTTT. Amino acids: CASSPGESGYTIYF.

The rearrangement uses TRBV19 and TRBJ2-1; 11 bases line up with TRBD2. Germline CDR1 LNHDA, CDR2 SQIVND (reference sequence). J lost 1 base, V lost 10 bases, and 9 bases had no gene match. This CDR3 is 16 amino acids long. The CDR3, as DNA: TGTGCCAACGAACTAGCGGGAGATTATTCCTACAATGAGCAGTTCTTC. Its protein product is CANELAGDYSYNEQFF.

As regards this clonotype: A read error may account for a junction end that differs from germline. The chain is built from TRBV12-3 or TRBV12-4 and TRBJ2-7, with D perhaps TRBD2 (6 bases). This CDR3 has 15 residues. DNA of the CDR3: TGTGCCAGCAGTTTTGGGACTGGGGTGGGCTACGAGCTGTACTTC. It yields the protein CASSFGTGVGYELYF.

This clonotype came up many times. This chain joins TRBV7-2 and TRBJ2-5, with TRBD2 identical over 9 bases. Unmatched junction bases numbered 8, after V lost 1 base and J lost 5 bases. The length of the CDR3 is 16 residues. The germline V gene encodes CDR1 SGHTA and CDR2 FQGNSA. The CDR3 loop is CASSLGGGGPRETQYF. CDR3 in DNA: TGTGCCAGCAGCTTAGGCGGGGGGGGGCCTCGGGAGACCCAGTACTTC.

This clonotype was counted ten times or more. The chain carries TRBV6-1 and TRBJ2-7; D is possibly TRBD2 (5 bases). CDR3 length: 13 amino acids. Trimming left V 2 bases short and J 11 bases short, with 16 bases between. CDR1 is MNHNS, CDR2 SASEGT, per germline. This chain's CDR3 is CASSENGREAKYF. The CDR3, as DNA: TGTGCCAGCAGTGAAAACGGCCGGGAAGCGAAGTACTTC.

This clonotype was found many times. The chain joins TRBV5-8 to TRBJ2-7, with a possible D match to TRBD2 (5 bases). Per the germline V gene, CDR1 is SGHTS and CDR2 is YDEGEE. The length of the CDR3 is 15 residues. V was clipped by 4 bases and J by 2 bases, with 16 bases between them. The CDR3 region is CASSPSSGSAYEQYF. CDR3 nucleotide sequence: TGTGCCAGCAGCCCATCATCGGGGAGCGCCTACGAGCAGTACTTC. The whole variable domain, filled in from reference TRBV5-8 and TRBJ2-7, reads EAGVTQSPTHLIKTRGQQATLRCSPISGHTSVYWYQQALGLGLQFLLWYDEGEERNRGNFPPRFSGRQFPNYSSELNVNALELEDSALYLCASSPSSGSAYEQYFGPGTRLTVT.